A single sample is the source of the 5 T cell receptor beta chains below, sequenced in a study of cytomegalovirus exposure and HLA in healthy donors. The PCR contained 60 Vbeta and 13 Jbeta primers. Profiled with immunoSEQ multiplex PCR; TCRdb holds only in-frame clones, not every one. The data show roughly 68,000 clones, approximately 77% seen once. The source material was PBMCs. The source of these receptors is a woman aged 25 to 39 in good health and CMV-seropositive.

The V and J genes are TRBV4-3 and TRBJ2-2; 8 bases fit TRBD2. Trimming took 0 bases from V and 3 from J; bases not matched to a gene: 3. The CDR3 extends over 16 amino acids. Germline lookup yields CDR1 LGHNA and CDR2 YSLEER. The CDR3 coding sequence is TGCGCCAGCAGCCAAGAGGCCGGGAGGGACACCGGGGAGCTGTTTTTT. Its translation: CASSQEAGRDTGELFF.

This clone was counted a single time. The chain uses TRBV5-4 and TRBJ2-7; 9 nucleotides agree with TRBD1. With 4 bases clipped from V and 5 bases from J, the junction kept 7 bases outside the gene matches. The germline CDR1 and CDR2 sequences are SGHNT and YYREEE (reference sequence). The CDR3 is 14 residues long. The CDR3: CASSEGQGRDEQYF. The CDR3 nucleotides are TGTGCCAGCAGCGAAGGACAGGGGAGGGACGAGCAGTACTTC.

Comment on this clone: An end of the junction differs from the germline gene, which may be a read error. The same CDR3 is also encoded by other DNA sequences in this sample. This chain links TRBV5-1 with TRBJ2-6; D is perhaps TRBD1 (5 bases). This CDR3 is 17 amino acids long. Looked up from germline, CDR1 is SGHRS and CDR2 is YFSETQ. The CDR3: CASSFAPPQGFTNVLTF. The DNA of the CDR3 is TGCGCCAGTAGCTTCGCCCCTCCGCAGGGCTTTACCAACGTCCTGACTTTC.

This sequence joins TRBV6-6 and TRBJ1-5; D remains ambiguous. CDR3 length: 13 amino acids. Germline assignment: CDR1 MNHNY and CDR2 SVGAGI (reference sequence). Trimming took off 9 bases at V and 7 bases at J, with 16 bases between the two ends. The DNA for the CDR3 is TGTGCCAGTCGGATGACTTTCAGACAGCCCCAGCATTTT. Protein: CASRMTFRQPQHF.

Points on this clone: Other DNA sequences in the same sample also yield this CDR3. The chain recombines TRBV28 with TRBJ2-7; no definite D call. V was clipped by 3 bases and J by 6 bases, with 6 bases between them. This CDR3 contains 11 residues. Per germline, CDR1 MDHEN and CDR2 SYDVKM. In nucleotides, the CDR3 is TGTGCCAGCAGTTTTAGTGGCGAGCAGTACTTC. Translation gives CASSFSGEQYF.